The sequence of this T cell receptor (beta chain) was determined in a study of blood T cell repertoires in COVID-19. Study as a whole: The study drew acute and convalescent COVID-19 samples from the United States, Italy and Spain. Sources were T cells, B-cell-depleted T cells, or PBMCs; the material itself was cDNA or gDNA.

In the study's own analysis: Reference gene primer amplification gave nucleated cell count estimates. Profiled with immunoSEQ multiplex PCR; TCRdb holds only in-frame clones, not every one. Clone size and V and J calls were adopted from that table, with D and trimming inferred from the DNA. This sample has about 260,000 clones, with approximately 84% found just once. CDR3 length: 15 amino acids. Material: peripheral blood. The receptor was isolated from a woman aged 80 or over with acute or convalescent COVID-19. The chain joins TRBV21-1 to TRBJ1-5; the D call in the table, TRBD1, was not verified against the DNA. TRBV21-1 is tagged as a pseudogene. The CDR3 region is CASIGTGHSNQPQHF. CDR3 DNA sequence: TGTGCCAGCATCGGTACAGGACATAGCAATCAGCCCCAGCATTTT.